This T cell receptor beta chain is drawn from a study of OX40 agonist ivuxolimab in advanced cancers. About the study: Anti-PD-1, anti-PD-L1 or anti-CTLA-4 therapy given earlier was allowed, and 35% to 50% had some. Study-level findings and limits: Several nonresponders also turned out to have low normalized T-cell clonal expansion. There was clonal expansion of CD4+ and CD8+ blood T cells by week 6 at 0.1 to 3.0 mg/kg.

The germline V and J ends were trimmed by 2 bases and 3 bases, with 7 bases remaining between them. In germline, CDR1 is LNHDA, CDR2 SQIVND (reference sequence). CDR3 length: 13 amino acids. Profiling relied on immunoSEQ multiplex PCR, and the TCRdb table lists in-frame clones only, not all of them. The profile shows fewer than 70,000 clones, approximately 87% of them singletons. This clone was seen a handful of times. Antigen unknown. Here the sequenced sample was CD4+ or CD8+ T cells sorted from blood, taken in a trial of the OX40 agonist ivuxolimab. The chain carries TRBV19 and TRBJ1-1; tentative D call: TRBD1 (5 bases). The TCR comes from an adult with an advanced solid tumor such as melanoma, head and neck, liver or kidney cancer. The CDR3 coding sequence is TGTGCCAGTAGTATACAGGGCGACACTGAAGCTTTCTTT. Protein: CASSIQGDTEAFF. Based on the CDR3 plus reference TRBV19 and TRBJ1-1, the full variable domain is DGGITQSPKYLFRKEGQNVTLSCEQNLNHDAMYWYRQDPGQGLRLIYYSQIVNDFQKGDIAEGYSVSREKKESFPLTVTSAQKNPTAFYLCASSIQGDTEAFFGQGTRLTVV.